The clone carrying this TCR beta chain was observed a handful of times. The data derive from a study of spatial heterogeneity in lung cancer. Trimming shortened V by 0 bases and J by 4 bases, and 10 bases separated the two germline ends. The CDR3 spans 13 residues. CDR1 is DFQATT and CDR2 is SNEGSKA in the germline V gene (reference sequence). Time point reported: sample taken at primary tumor resection. Every cDNA TCR molecule received its own unique molecular identifier. TCRdb reprocessed the 5' RACE reads via MiXCR and lists one record per CDR3 protein. The data show under 50,000 distinct CDR3 sequences, about 5.2% seen once.

The sequences come from PBMCs, collected at surgery. The receptor comes from a female donor with early-stage non-small cell lung cancer. The gene calls are TRBV20-1 and TRBJ2-7, with D uncertain. Here the CDR3 reads CSARDLVDYEQYF. DNA for the CDR3: TGCAGTGCTAGAGATTTAGTGGATTACGAGCAGTACTTC.